These T cell receptor beta chains were read from a single sample in a study of blood T cell repertoires in COVID-19. Sequencing was performed with immunoSEQ multiplex PCR; in TCRdb, only in-frame clones are kept and a portion is missing. The sample carries more than 100,000 clones, under 90% recorded once. Sequenced material: PBMCs or T cells enriched from blood (not recorded which). The receptors stem from a man aged 35-49 years with acute COVID-19. CDR3s leave out the opening cysteine and the closing phenylalanine or tryptophan.

V gene: TRBV12-3/TRBV12-4; J gene: TRBJ2-3; CDR3 protein: ASTAGGTDTQY
V gene: TRBV27; J gene: TRBJ2-2; CDR3 protein: ASSLWTGGTGELF
V gene: TRBV19; J gene: TRBJ1-5; CDR3 protein: ASSIEWQGANQPQH
V gene: TRBV2; J gene: TRBJ2-6; CDR3 protein: ASSVSGGSGANVLT
V gene: TRBV5-1; J gene: TRBJ1-1; CDR3 protein: ASTGQGKTEAF
V gene: TRBV3-1/TRBV3-2; J gene: TRBJ1-2; CDR3 protein: ASSQTGRGGYT
V gene: TRBV12-5; J gene: TRBJ1-1; CDR3 protein: ASGSSGGDTEAF
V gene: TRBV15; J gene: TRBJ2-1; CDR3 protein: ATSRDHSSSYNEQF
V gene: TRBV24-1; J gene: TRBJ2-3; CDR3 protein: ATSDSNGRPFDTQY
V gene: TRBV11-1; J gene: TRBJ2-7; CDR3 protein: ASSYRGTNGEYEQY
V gene: TRBV30; J gene: TRBJ2-5; CDR3 protein: AWSVSRGETQY
V gene: TRBV3-1/TRBV3-2; J gene: TRBJ2-7; CDR3 protein: ASSQRGGQNEQY
V gene: TRBV5-6; J gene: TRBJ2-2; CDR3 protein: ASSLGRGAGELF
V gene: TRBV2; J gene: TRBJ2-6; CDR3 protein: ARRLAGGNSGANVLT
V gene: TRBV5-8; J gene: TRBJ1-2; CDR3 protein: ASRLRGADGYT
V gene: TRBV2; J gene: TRBJ1-1; CDR3 protein: ASSEQGVGEAF
V gene: TRBV2; J gene: TRBJ2-1; CDR3 protein: ASSGPQGGSYNEQF
V gene: TRBV19; J gene: TRBJ2-3; CDR3 protein: ASSAYRSGFSTDTQY
V gene: TRBV19; J gene: TRBJ2-7; CDR3 protein: ASNGGGSYEQY
V gene: TRBV19; J gene: TRBJ1-2; CDR3 protein: ASSLRDREDGYT
V gene: TRBV4-2; J gene: TRBJ2-7; CDR3 protein: ASSQASLGYEQY
V gene: TRBV5-1; J gene: TRBJ2-1; CDR3 protein: ASSFNFENEQF
V gene: TRBV19; J gene: TRBJ2-7; CDR3 protein: ASSIMAGGSYEQY
V gene: TRBV13; J gene: TRBJ2-5; CDR3 protein: ASSLEGLAYQETQY
V gene: TRBV10-2; J gene: TRBJ2-7; CDR3 protein: ASSEPSGSGYEQY
V gene: TRBV6-1; J gene: TRBJ2-7; CDR3 protein: ASSEGQASGEQY
V gene: TRBV10-2; J gene: TRBJ2-7; CDR3 protein: ASRTPGQGTYEQY